This TCR beta chain was sequenced for a study of human T cells and chemical hapten exposure. Study details: Weekly administration of diphenylcyclopropenone to the scalp of patients continued throughout the approximately 25-week study.

This clonotype was observed at least ten times. TCRdb reprocessed the RACE reads via MiXCR and lists one record per CDR3 protein. The top ten hold approximately 2% of the sample, which has approximately 90,000 distinct CDR3 sequences, around an eighth seen once. Sample time point: patch test 1, 2 weeks after DPC sensitization. Treatment: therapeutic diphenylcyclopropenone sensitization with weekly scalp DPC. V trimming: 0 bases; J trimming: 8 bases; junction bases outside the gene matches: 5. This CDR3 has 15 residues. CDR1 and CDR2 (germline): SEHNR, FQNEAQ (reference sequence). The chain has TRBV7-9 and TRBJ2-1; 9 bases are a match to TRBD2. Sequenced here: whole blood, sampled in connection with sensitization to the hapten diphenylcyclopropenone (DPC). The sequence was collected from a woman between 35 and 50 years old with alopecia areata. Some clones in this sample may be carry-over from other donors' samples. The CDR3 is CASSLAGLANDEQFF. The CDR3 coding sequence is TGTGCCAGCAGCTTAGCGGGACTAGCAAATGATGAGCAGTTCTTC.